This TCR beta chain was recovered during a study of T cell responses to AZD1222 COVID-19 vaccine (TCRdb year 2021). Describing the broader study: AZD1222 recipients given second doses at about 4 weeks or at about 12 weeks were pooled, since spike-specific TCR depth and breadth were not found to differ between the two schedules. TCR sequencing covered 230 or so trial participants: 200 to 220 given two doses of AZD1222 and 26 given two doses of MenACWY control vaccine. Trial participants were enrolled by age into subgroups of 18-55, 56-69 and 70-plus years, and around 140, 26 and 57 TCR-sequenced participants, respectively, were included in these subgroups.

General conclusions and limits of the study: After two AZD1222 doses, spike-specific TCR breadth and depth were significantly higher than at day 0 and than in MenACWY recipients. CD4 TCRs associated with the vaccine covered the entire spike protein, and the dominant responses were in regions 160-218 and 743-854. Nearly half of unique spike-specific TCRs reportedly recognized epitopes outside regions mutated in the B.1.351 and B.1.1.7 variants. Only six AZD1222 recipients were SARS-CoV-2 seropositive at baseline, limiting conclusions about previously exposed vaccinees. No day 14 peak-response samples were available, so repertoires were characterized only after the peak T cell response. The 56-69-year group was small, and its depth increase did not reach significance, likely because of low power. Participants were mostly white British and included more females than males, and it was suggested by the authors that clonal diversity may have been underestimated.

Reading the label with the study, this specimen's time point is: baseline before first vaccination. Vaccinee samples came from UK trials COV001 and COV002, including a single-blind randomized controlled phase 2/3 trial of AZD1222 (ChAdOx1 nCoV-19) in healthy adults. For TCRbeta chain sequencing, PBMC samples were collected from trial participants at day 0 and at day 28 after the second dose. CDR1 is given as KGHDR and CDR2 as SFDVKD, both from the germline V gene. The CDR3, from cysteine to phenylalanine, totals 15 residues. CDR3 DNA only is kept here, 45 bases in frame from base 1. Relative to germline, V is 4 bases shorter and J is 3 bases shorter, with 15 bases between their ends. The CDR3 regions of human TCRbeta chains were analyzed by immunosequencing. Regarding the original processing steps: Repertoire TCRs were matched against a reference library of SARS-CoV-2-specific TCRs generated with the MIRA antigen-specificity platform. Breadth meant the fraction of unique TCRs that were SARS-CoV-2-associated, whereas depth meant the fraction of total T cells that were SARS-CoV-2-associated. Using the MIRA data, every spike-specific TCR was mapped to the spike region that the TCR reacted to and assigned to either a CD4 or a CD8 class. Log10-transformed breadth and depth values were compared by one-way ANOVA with Sidak's multiple comparisons tests. TCRdb carries this immuneACCESS record with in-frame sequences only. Its versions omit some clonotypes, under half of them owing to an unresolved V gene in the studies checked, with the rest unexplained. V and J calls plus clone size are reproduced from that table; the DNA served to infer D and trimming. Present in this sample are about 140,000 clones, around 90% of which were seen just once. The ten largest clones represent approximately 2.8% of the sample.

Comments on this clone: It lacks a known antigen. No base-level quality is on record; no much larger clone is a single base apart.

This specimen was peripheral blood, taken on day 0 of AZD1222 vaccination. The sequence is built from TRBV24-1 and TRBJ2-7, with the D gene uncertain. The sequence was obtained from an adult in good health. The CDR3 protein sequence reads: CATSDRPGSVYEQYF. The DNA sequence is given as TGTGCCACCAGTGACCGCCCGGGCTCGGTCTACGAGCAGTACTTC.